Detailed here is one T cell receptor (beta chain). This clonotype is regarded as medium-sized (0.01 to 0.1%). Base quality data are lacking; no much larger clone is found one base away. The meaning of the sample's treatment or condition label: live attenuated yellow fever vaccine strain. A standard Ficoll-Paque protocol was used to isolate PBMCs from peripheral blood. For sorted memory subsets, RNA extraction was done with the RNeasy Micro Kit. This sample is drawn from a study of T cells after yellow fever vaccination (dated by TCRdb to about 2019). At the level of the whole study: Using CD3, CD45RA, CCR7 and CD95 staining, memory subsets (EM, EMRA, CM and Tscm) were sorted on a BD FACS Aria III. The SMART-Seq v4 Ultra Low Input RNA kit was used to prepare libraries from fractions with low cell numbers. To track T-cell clones before and after primary and booster YFV17D yellow fever vaccination, bulk TCR alpha and beta repertoires were sequenced longitudinally. Two healthy male donors, one aged 18 to 29 and one aged 30 to 40 years, were included in the cohort. Blood samples were taken at several timepoints before and after primary and secondary immunization, and bulk PBMC replicates and cell subsets were isolated. Memory subsets were sorted on days 0, 15 and 45 and at 18 months after primary vaccination, and on days 0, 15 and 45 after the 30-year booster.

Broader findings and caveats from the paper: A small fraction of clonotypes showed up in both the CD4 and CD8 compartments, probably as a result of convergent recombination. Because the study included only a couple of donors, the extent to which the findings can be generalized is limited. Compared with the primary T-cell response, the secondary T-cell response was weaker but faster, peaking on day 5 rather than day 15. FACS-sorted repertoires could contain abundant contaminating clonotypes from the bulk population, so computational filtering was required. In the sorted memory subsets on day 0, nearly all vaccine-responding clonotypes were below the level of detection. After the booster, most of the clones that had expanded following primary vaccination were detected again (almost 98% of CD4 and more than 85% of CD8), which suggests that memory was broadly maintained.

TCR cDNA was synthesized by 5'RACE template switching, through which a universal primer site and unique molecular identifiers were introduced. Priming for cDNA synthesis came from both the TCR alpha and TCR beta constant segments. Library amplification used two PCR steps, and the second PCR step added sample barcodes and sequencing adapters. Sequencing of libraries was done on Illumina HiSeq 2500 (2x100 bp) or NovaSeq (2x150 bp). The paper's data handling went like this. MIGEC was used to demultiplex reads and collapse the reads into UMI consensus sequences, and MiXCR was used for V(D)J alignment. Clonotypes responding to the vaccine were identified with edgeR on replicate PBMC samples, with the criteria of FDR below 0.01 and a log2 fold change above 5 up to day 15. Bulk clonotypes were assigned CD4 or CD8 identity according to which sequenced CD4 or CD8 repertoire held them at higher abundance. Clonotype frequencies in memory subsets were weighted by FACS-sorted cell numbers to estimate each clone's distribution across memory phenotypes. TCRdb itself trimmed the public reads at Q25 with fastp, ran MiXCR and retained productive beta chains. Rows merge per CDR3 protein into single entries with the most common DNA and genes. It is TCRdb's table, rather than the study itself, that gives the V and J calls and clone size. The sample table lists 25,000 to 30,000 distinct CDR3 sequences, 4.5% to 5.5% of them with a count of one. 10% to 15% of the sample goes to the ten largest clones.

Germline trimming: 4 bases from V, 3 bases from J; junction bases outside gene matches: 1. Taken from the germline V gene (reference sequence), the CDR1 and CDR2 loops are SEHNR and FQNEAQ. The cysteine opens and the phenylalanine closes a CDR3 of 15 amino acids. Only the CDR3 DNA stays, 45 bases, in frame from base 1. The material sequenced was PBMCs, either bulk or a sorted T-cell subset (CD4+, CD8+, memory, or dextramer-sorted; not recorded which), taken 15 days after the yellow fever booster vaccination. The chain is made from TRBV7-9 and TRBJ2-2; 11 central bases correspond to TRBD2. The sequence was obtained from a man aged 30 to 45 who received the YFV17D yellow fever vaccine. The DNA is as follows: TGTGCCAGCAGCTCGGGACTAGCGGACACCGGGGAGCTGTTTTTT. This yields the protein CASSSGLADTGELFF.